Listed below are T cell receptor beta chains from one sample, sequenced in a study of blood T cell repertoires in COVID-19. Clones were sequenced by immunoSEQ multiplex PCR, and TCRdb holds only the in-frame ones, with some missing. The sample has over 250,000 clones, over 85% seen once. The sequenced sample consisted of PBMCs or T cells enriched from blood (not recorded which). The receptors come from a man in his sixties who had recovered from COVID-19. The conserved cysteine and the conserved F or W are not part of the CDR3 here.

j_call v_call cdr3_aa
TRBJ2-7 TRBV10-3 AISESAEQY
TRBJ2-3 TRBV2 ASSEAQATDTQY
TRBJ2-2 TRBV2 ASRGGGGELF
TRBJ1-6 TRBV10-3 AISESLTGKAPLH
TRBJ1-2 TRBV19 ASSIVGLETRGYT
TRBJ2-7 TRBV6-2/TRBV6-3 ASSYSTPGQQLYISYEQY
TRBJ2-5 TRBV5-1 ASSLVGVVKTQY
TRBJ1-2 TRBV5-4 ASSLVQGYT
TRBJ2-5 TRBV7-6 ASSLAWQGLGETQY
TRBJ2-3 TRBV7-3 ASSAAGGPPDTQY
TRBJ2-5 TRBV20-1 SASSGAGGPETQY
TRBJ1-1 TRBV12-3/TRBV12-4 ASRGSDTEAF
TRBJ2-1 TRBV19 ASSTDRDNEQF
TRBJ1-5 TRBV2 ASSPQGLQPQH
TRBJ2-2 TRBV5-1 ASSSQLGGARTGELF
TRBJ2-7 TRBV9 ASSFGQGATYEQY
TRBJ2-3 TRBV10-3 AIGGQSTDTQY
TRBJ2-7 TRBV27 ASSLWTGYEQY
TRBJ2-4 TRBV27 ASSFISGMTKNIQY
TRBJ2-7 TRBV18 ASSRPGTGETYEQY
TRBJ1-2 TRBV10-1 ASSESTNYGYT
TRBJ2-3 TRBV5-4 ASSLGAGGLTDTQY
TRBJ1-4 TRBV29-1 SIRQGSNEKLF
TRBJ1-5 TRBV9 ASSQGNGNQPQH
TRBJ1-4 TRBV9 ASSVAPIATNEKLF
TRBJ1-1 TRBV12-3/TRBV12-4 ASSKLTEAF
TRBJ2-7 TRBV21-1 ASSKSPQVKPSYEQY
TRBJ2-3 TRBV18 ASSAGTDTQY
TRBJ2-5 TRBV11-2 ASSLREGTQY
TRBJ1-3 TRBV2 ASSEMRGSGNTIY
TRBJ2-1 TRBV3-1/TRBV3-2 ASSRTSGHYNEQF
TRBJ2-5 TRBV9 ASSVGVRSGSSKETQY
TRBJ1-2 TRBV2 ASRATGFSNYGYT
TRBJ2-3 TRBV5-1 ASSLQTSGTDTQY
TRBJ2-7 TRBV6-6 ASRRGGTGDVESYEQY
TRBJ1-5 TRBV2 ASSENTYQPQH
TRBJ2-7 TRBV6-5 ASSTQGALEEQY
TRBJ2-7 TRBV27 ASSLSWAGSYEQY
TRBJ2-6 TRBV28 ASSPPHRSGANVLT
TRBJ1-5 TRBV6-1 ASSGPSAGIYSNQPQH
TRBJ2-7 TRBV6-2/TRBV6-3 ASSYGRTGSEQY
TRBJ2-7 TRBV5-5 ASSLLPGQGAQKPYEQY
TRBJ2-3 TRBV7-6 ASSSSRTDTQY
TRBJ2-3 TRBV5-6 ASRGRQGARVTDTQY
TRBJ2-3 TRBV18 ASSPTGQGRTQY
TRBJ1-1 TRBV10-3 AMRTGITEAF
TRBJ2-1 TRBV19 ASSSRLAGRVNEQF
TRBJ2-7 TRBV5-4 ASHSSYEQY
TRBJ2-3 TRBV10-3 AIGARDTSTDTQY
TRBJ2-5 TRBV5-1 ASSFGSGGLETQY
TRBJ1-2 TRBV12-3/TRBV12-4 ASSLVRRSGYT
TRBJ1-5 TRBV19 ASSTTGAGNQPQH